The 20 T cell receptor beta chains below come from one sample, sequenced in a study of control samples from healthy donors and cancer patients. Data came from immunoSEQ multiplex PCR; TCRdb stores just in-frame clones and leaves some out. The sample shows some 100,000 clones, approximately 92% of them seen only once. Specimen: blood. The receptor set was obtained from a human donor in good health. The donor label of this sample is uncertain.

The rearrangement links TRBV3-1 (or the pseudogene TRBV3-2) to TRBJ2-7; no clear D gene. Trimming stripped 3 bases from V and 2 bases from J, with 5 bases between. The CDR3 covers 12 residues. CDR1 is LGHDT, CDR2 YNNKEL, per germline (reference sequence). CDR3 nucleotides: TGTGCCAGCAGCCAGGTCGCCTACGAGCAGTACTTC. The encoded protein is CASSQVAYEQYF.

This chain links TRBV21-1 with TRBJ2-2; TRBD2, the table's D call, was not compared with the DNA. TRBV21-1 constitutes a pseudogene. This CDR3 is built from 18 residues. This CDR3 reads CASSKEGRDPSNTGELFF. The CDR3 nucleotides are TGTGCCAGCAGCAAAGAAGGGCGGGACCCATCGAACACCGGGGAGCTGTTTTTT.

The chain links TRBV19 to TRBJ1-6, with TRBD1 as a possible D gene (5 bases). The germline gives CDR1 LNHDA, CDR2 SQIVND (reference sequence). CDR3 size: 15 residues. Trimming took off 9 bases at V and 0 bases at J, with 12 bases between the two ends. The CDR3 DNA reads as TGTGCCAGCCGGGACTCAAACTCCTATAATTCACCCCTCCACTTT. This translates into CASRDSNSYNSPLHF.

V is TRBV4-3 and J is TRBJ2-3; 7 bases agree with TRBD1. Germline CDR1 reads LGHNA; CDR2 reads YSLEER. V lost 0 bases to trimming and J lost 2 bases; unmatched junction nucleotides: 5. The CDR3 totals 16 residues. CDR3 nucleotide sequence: TGCGCCAGCAGCCAAGAGACAGGGAGCTTCACAGATACGCAGTATTTT. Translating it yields CASSQETGSFTDTQYF.

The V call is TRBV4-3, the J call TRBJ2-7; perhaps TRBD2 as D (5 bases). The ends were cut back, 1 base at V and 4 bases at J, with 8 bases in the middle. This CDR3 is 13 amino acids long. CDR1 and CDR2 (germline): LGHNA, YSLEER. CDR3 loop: CASSQVRGYEQYV. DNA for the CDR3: TGCGCCAGCAGCCAAGTCCGGGGATACGAGCAGTACGTC.

This CDR3 reads CASSSGATGEKLFF. The DNA for the CDR3 is TGTGCCAGCAGCTCGGGAGCGACCGGGGAAAAACTGTTTTTT. The gene calls are TRBV9 and TRBJ1-4; D is uncertain. Germline CDR1 SGDLS, CDR2 YYNGEE. CDR3 length equals 14 residues. With 4 bases removed from V and 8 bases from J, the gap between germline ends came to 15 bases. The whole variable domain, filled in from reference TRBV9 and TRBJ1-4, reads DSGVTQTPKHLITATGQRVTLRCSPRSGDLSVYWYQQSLDQGLQFLIQYYNGEERAKGNILERFSAQQFPDLHSELNLSSLELGDSALYFCASSSGATGEKLFFGSGTQLSVL.

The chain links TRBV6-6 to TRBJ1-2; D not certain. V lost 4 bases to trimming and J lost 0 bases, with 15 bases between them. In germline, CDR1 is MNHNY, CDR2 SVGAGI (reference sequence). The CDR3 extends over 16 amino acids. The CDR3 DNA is TGTGCCAGCAGTTCATCTCCCCCCAGATCTAACTATGGCTACACCTTC. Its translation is CASSSSPPRSNYGYTF.

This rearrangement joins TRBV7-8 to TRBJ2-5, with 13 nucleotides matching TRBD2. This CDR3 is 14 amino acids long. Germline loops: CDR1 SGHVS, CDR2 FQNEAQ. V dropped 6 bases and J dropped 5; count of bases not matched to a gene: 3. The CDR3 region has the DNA TGTGCCAGCAGGGGGACTAGCGGGGCCGAGACCCAGTACTTC. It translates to CASRGTSGAETQYF.

The CDR3 region has the DNA TGTGCCAGTAGTAAGGGACAGGGCTTAGCTCCCGGGGAGCTGTTTTTT. Protein product: CASSKGQGLAPGELFF. The chain combines TRBV19 with TRBJ2-2, with 9 bases aligning to TRBD1. From germline, CDR1 is LNHDA and CDR2 SQIVND (reference sequence). The CDR3 is 16 amino acids. V lost 4 bases to trimming and J lost 6 bases; unmatched junction nucleotides: 9.

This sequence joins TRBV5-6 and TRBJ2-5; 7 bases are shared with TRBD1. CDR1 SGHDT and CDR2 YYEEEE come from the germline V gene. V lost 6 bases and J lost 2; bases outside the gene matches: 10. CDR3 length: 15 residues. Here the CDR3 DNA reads TGTGCCAGCACCGACCGGGGACAGCAGCAAGAGACCCAGTACTTC. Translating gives CASTDRGQQQETQYF.

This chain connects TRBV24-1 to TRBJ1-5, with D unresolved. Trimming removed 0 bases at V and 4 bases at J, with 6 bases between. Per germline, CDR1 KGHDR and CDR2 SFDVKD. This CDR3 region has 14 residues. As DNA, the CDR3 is TGTGCCACCAGTGATTTGGGGGAGAATCAGCCCCAGCATTTT. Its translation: CATSDLGENQPQHF.

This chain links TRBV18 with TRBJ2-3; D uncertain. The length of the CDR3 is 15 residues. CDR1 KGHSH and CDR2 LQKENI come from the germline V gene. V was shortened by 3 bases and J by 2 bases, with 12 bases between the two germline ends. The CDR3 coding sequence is TGTGCCAGCTCACCGAAGGAAATCTCCACAGATACGCAGTATTTT. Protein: CASSPKEISTDTQYF.

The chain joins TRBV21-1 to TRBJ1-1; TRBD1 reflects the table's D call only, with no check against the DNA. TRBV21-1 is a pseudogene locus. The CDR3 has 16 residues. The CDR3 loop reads CASSKARQGENTEAFF. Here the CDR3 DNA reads TGTGCCAGCAGCAAAGCGAGACAGGGGGAGAACACTGAAGCTTTCTTT.

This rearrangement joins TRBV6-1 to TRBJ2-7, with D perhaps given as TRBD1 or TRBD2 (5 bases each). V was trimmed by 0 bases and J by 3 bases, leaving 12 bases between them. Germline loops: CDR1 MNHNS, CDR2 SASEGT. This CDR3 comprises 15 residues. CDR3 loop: CASSEAVGRNYEQYF. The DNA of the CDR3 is TGTGCCAGCAGTGAAGCCGTGGGACGGAACTACGAGCAGTACTTC.

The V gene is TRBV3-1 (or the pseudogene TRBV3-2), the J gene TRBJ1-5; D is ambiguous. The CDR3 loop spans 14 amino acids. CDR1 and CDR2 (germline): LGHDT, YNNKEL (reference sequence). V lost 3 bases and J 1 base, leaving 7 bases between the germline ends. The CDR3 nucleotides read TGTGCCAGCAGCCAGGGGAGGAGCAATCAGCCCCAGCATTTT. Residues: CASSQGRSNQPQHF.

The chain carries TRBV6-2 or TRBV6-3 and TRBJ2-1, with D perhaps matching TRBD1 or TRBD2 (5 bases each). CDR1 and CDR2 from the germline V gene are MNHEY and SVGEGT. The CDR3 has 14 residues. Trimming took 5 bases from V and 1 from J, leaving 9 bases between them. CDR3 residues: CASSMGPSYNEQFF. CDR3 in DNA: TGTGCCAGCAGTATGGGACCTTCCTACAATGAGCAGTTCTTC.

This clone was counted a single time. The CDR3 here is CASSEGQGIAEAFF. DNA of the CDR3: TGTGCCAGCAGTGAGGGACAGGGGATCGCTGAAGCTTTCTTT. The chain recombines TRBV6-1 with TRBJ1-1, with TRBD1 matching over 10 bases. Per germline, CDR1 MNHNS and CDR2 SASEGT. CDR3 size: 14 residues. Trimming at V came to 3 bases and at J to 6 bases, leaving 4 bases not matched to a gene.

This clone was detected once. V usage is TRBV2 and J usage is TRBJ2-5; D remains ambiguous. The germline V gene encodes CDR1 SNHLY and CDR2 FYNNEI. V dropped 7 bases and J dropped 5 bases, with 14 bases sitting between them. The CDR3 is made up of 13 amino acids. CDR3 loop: CASTPSHSETQYF. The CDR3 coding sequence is TGTGCCAGCACCCCCTCACATTCGGAGACCCAGTACTTC.

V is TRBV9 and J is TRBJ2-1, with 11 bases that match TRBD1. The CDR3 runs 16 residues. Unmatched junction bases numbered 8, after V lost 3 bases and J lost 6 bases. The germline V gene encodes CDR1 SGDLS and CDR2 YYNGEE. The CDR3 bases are TGTGCCAGCAGCGAATGGACAGGGGGCTCTCCCAATGAGCAGTTCTTC. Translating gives CASSEWTGGSPNEQFF.

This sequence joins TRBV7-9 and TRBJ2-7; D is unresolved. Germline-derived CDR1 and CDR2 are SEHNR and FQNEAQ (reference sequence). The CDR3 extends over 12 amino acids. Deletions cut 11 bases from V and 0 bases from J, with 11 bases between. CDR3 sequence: CAGVGTSYEQYF. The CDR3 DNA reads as TGTGCCGGAGTAGGCACCTCCTACGAGCAGTACTTC.